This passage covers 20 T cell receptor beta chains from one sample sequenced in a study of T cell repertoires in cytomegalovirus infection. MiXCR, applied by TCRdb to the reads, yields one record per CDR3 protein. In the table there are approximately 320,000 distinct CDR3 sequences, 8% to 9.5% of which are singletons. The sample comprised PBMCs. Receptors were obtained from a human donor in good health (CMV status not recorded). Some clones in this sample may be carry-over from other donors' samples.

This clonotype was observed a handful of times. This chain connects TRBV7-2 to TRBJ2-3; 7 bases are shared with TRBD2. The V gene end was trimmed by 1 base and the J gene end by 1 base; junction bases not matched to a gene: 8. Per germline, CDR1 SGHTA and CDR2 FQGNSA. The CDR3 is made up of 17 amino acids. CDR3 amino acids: CASSLGSSGFGTDTQYF. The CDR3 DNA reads TGTGCCAGCAGCTTAGGGTCTAGCGGATTCGGCACAGATACGCAGTATTTT.

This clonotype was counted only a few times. The CDR3 DNA is TGTGCCACCACCCCGGGGGCTAATCAGCCCCAGCATTTT. It codes for CATTPGANQPQHF. J is TRBJ1-5 and V is TRBV15; D may be TRBD1 (6 bases). Germline-derived CDR1 and CDR2 are LNHNV and YYDKDF (reference sequence). The length of the CDR3 is 13 residues. With 7 bases removed from V and 4 bases from J, the gap between germline ends came to 11 bases. Drawing the rest from reference TRBV15 and TRBJ1-5, the complete variable domain is DAMVIQNPRYQVTQFGKPVTLSCSQTLNHNVMYWYQQKSSQAPKLLFHYYDKDFNNEADTPDNFQSRRPNTSFCFLDIRSPGLGDTAMYLCATTPGANQPQHFGDGTRLSIL.

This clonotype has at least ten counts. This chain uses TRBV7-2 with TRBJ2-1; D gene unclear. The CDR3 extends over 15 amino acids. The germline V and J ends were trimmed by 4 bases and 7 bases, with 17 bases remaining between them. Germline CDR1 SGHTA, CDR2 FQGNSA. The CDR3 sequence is CASSSIERMGNEQFF. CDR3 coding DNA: TGTGCCAGCAGCTCCATAGAGAGGATGGGTAATGAGCAGTTCTTC.

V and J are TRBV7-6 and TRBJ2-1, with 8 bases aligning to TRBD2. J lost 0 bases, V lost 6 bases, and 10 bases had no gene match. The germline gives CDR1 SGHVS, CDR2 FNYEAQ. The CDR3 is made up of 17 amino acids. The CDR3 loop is CASSMPGGASSYNEQFF. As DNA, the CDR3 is TGTGCCAGCAGTATGCCGGGGGGGGCTTCCTCCTACAATGAGCAGTTCTTC.

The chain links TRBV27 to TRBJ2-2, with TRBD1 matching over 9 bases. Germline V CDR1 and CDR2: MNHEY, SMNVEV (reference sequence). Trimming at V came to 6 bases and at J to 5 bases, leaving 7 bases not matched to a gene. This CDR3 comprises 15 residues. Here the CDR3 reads CASRGTGMKTGELFF. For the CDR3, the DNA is TGTGCCAGCAGGGGGACAGGGATGAAGACCGGGGAGCTGTTTTTT.

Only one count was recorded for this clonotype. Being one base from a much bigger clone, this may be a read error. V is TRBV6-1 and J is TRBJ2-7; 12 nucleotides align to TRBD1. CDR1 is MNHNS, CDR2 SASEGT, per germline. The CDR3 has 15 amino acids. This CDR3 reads CASSLGQGASYERYF. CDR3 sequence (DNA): TGTGCCAGCAGTCTGGGACAGGGGGCGAGTTACGAGCGGTACTTC.

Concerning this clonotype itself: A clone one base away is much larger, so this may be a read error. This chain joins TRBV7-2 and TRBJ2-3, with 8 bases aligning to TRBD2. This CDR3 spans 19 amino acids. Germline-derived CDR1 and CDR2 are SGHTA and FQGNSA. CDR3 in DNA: TGTGCCTGCAGGCCCAACGGGAGGGTGGGGGGGGGGCTGGCAGATACGCAGTATTTT. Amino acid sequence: CACRPNGRVGGGLADTQYF.

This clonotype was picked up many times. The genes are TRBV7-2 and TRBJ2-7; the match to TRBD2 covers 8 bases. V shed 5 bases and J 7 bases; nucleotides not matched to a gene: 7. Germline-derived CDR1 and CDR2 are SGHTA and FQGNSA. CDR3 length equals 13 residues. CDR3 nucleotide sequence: TGTGCCAGCAGCCCCGTCGGCGGGGGGGAGCAGTACTTC. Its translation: CASSPVGGGEQYF.

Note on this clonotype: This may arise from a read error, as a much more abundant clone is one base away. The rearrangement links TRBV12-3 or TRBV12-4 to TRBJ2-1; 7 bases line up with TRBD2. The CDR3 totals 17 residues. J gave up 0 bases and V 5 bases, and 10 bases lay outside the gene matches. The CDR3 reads CASSPRGVRNSYNEQFF. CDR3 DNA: TGTGCCAGCAGTCCCCGGGGGGTGCGGAACTCCTACAATGAGCAGTTCTTC.

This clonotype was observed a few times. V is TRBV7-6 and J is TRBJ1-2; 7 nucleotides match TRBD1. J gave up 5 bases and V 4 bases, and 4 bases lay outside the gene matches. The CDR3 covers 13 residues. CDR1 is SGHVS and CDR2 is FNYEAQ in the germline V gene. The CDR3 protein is CASSSTGDYGYTF. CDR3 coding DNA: TGTGCCAGCAGCTCCACAGGGGATTATGGCTACACCTTC.

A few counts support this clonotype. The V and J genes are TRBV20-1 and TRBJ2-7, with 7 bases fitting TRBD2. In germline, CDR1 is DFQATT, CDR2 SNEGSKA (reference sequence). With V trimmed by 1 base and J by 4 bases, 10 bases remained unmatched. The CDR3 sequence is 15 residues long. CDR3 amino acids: CSARVVGSGKYEQYF. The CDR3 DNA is TGCAGTGCTAGAGTGGTCGGGAGCGGGAAGTACGAGCAGTACTTC.

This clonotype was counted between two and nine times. The CDR3 DNA reads TGTGCCACCGCCTCCAATCTACCCTACGAGCAGTACTTC. It codes for CATASNLPYEQYF. The J gene is TRBJ2-7, the V gene TRBV28; D gene unclear. The V gene lost 10 bases and the J gene lost 2 bases, with 15 bases spanning the gap. CDR3 length: 13 residues. Germline-derived CDR1 and CDR2 are MDHEN and SYDVKM.

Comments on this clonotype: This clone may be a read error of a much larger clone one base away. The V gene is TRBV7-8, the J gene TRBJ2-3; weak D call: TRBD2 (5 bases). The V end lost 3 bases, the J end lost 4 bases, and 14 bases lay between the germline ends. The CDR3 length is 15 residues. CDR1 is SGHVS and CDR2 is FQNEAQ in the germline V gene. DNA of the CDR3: TGTGCCAGCAGCTTCGAGGACCGTAGCGCAGATACGCAGTATTTT. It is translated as CASSFEDRSADTQYF.

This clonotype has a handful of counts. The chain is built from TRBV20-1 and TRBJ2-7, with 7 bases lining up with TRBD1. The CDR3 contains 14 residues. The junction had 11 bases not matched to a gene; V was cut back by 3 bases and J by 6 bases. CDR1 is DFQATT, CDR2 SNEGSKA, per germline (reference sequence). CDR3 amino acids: CSASRDSASGEQYF. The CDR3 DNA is TGCAGTGCTAGCAGGGACAGTGCTTCCGGCGAGCAGTACTTC.

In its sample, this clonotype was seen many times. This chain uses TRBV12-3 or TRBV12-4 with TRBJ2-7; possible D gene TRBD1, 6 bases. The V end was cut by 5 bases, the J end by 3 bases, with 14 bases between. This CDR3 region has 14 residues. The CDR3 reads CASSPGTTYYEQYF. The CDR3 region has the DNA TGTGCCAGCAGTCCCGGGACAACATACTACGAGCAGTACTTC.

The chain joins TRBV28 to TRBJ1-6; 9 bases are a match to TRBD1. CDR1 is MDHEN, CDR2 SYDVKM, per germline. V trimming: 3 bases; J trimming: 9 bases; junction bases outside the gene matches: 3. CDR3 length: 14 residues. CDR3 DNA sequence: TGTGCCAGCAGTTTGACAGGGGGTTTTTCACCCCTCCACTTT. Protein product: CASSLTGGFSPLHF.

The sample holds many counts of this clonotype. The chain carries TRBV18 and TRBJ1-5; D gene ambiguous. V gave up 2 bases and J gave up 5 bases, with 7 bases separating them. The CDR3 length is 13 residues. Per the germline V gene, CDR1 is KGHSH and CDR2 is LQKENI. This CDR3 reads CASSPSRDQPQHF. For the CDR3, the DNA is TGTGCCAGCTCACCATCCCGGGATCAGCCCCAGCATTTT.

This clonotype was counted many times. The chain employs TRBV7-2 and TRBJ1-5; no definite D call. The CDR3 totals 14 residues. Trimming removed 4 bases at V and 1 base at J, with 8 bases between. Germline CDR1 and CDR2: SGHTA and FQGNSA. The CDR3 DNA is TGTGCCAGCAGCTCGGTGAAAAGCAATCAGCCCCAGCATTTT. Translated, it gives CASSSVKSNQPQHF.

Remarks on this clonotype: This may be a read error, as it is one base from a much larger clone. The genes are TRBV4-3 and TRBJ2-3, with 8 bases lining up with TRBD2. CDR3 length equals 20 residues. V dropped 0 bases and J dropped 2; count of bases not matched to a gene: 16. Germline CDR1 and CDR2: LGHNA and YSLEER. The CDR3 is CASSQDPGGGTPLVTDTQYF. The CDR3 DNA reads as TGCGCCAGCAGCCAAGATCCGGGCGGGGGGACCCCTCTGGTCACAGATACGCAGTATTTT.

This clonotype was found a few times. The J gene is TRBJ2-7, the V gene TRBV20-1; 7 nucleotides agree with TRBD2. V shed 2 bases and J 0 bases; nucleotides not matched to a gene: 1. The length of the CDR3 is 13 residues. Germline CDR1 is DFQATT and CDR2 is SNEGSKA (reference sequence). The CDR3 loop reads CSARRTSSYEQYF. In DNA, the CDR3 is TGCAGTGCTAGAAGGACTAGCTCCTACGAGCAGTACTTC.